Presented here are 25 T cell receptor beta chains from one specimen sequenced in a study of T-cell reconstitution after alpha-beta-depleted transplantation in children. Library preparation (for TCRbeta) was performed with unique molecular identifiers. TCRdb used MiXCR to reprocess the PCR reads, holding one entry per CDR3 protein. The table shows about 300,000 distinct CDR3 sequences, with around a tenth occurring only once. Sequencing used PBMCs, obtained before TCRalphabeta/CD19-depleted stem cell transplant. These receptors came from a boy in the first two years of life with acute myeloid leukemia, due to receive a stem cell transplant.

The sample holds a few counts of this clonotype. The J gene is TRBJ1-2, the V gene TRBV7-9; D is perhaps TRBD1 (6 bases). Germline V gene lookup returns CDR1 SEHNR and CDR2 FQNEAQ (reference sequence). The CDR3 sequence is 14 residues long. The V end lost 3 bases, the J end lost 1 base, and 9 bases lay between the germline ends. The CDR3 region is CASSLGQNNYGYTF. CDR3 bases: TGTGCCAGCAGCTTGGGACAAAATAACTATGGCTACACCTTC.

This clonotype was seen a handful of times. The CDR3 DNA reads TGTGCCACCAGCGAGGGAGTTGAAACAGATACGCAGTATTTT. Translating gives CATSEGVETDTQYF. This rearrangement joins TRBV24-1 to TRBJ2-3; D is perhaps TRBD2 (5 bases). This CDR3 is built from 14 residues. V lost 7 bases and J 3 bases, leaving 13 bases between the germline ends. Germline V lookup: CDR1 KGHDR, CDR2 SFDVKD.

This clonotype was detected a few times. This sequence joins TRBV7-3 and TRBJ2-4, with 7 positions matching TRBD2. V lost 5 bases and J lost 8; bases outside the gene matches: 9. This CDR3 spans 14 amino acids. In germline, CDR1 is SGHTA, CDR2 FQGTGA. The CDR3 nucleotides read TGTGCCAGCAGCCGGGGGGTTAAAGGGGACATTCAGTACTTC. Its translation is CASSRGVKGDIQYF.

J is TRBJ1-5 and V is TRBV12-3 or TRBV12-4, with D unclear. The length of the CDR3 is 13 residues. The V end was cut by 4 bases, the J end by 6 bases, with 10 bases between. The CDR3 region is CASSSPGLQPQHF. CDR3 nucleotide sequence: TGTGCCAGCAGTTCCCCGGGCCTTCAGCCCCAGCATTTT.

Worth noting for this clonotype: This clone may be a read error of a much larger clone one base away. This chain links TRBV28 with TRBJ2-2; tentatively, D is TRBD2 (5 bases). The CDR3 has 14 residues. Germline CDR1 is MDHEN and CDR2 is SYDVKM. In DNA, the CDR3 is TGTGCCAGCATTAGGTCAACGAACACCGGGGAGCTGCTTTTT. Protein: CASIRSTNTGELLF.

The CDR3 DNA sequence: TGTGCCAGCAGTTTACCCGGCAGACTAGCTTACGAGCAGTACTTC. Its protein is CASSLPGRLAYEQYF. This chain connects TRBV27 to TRBJ2-7; 7 nucleotides line up with TRBD2. The CDR3 runs to 15 residues. The ends lost 2 bases at V and 4 bases at J; junction bases unmatched: 8. CDR1 and CDR2 (germline): MNHEY, SMNVEV (reference sequence).

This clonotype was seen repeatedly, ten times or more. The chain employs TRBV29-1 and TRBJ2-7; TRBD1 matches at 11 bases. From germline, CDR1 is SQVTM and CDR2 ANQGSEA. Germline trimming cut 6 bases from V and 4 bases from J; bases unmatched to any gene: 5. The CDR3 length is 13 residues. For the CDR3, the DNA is TGCAGCGTCCTTGGACAGGGGGCGTACGAGCAGTACTTC. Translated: CSVLGQGAYEQYF.

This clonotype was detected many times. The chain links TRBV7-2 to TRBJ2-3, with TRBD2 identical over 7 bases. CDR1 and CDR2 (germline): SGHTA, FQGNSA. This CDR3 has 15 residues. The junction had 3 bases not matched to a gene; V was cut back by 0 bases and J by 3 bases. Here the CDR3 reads CASSLAAGETDTQYF. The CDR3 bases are TGTGCCAGCAGCTTAGCGGCGGGAGAAACAGATACGCAGTATTTT.

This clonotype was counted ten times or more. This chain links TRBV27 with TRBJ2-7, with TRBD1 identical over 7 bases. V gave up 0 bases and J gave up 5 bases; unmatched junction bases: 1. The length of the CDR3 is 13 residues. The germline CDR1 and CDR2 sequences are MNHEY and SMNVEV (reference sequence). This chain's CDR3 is CASSLSRGHEQYF. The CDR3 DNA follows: TGTGCCAGCAGTTTATCGAGGGGGCACGAGCAGTACTTC.

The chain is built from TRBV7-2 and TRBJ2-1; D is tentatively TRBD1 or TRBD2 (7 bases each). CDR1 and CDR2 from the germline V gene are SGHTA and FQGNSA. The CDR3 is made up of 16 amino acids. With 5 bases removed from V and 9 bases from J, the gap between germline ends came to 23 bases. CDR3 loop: CASSTNRGWGGSEQFF. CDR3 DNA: TGTGCCAGCAGCACGAACAGGGGATGGGGCGGGAGTGAGCAGTTCTTC. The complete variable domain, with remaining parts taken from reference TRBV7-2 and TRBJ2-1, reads GAGVSQSPSNKVTEKGKDVELRCDPISGHTALYWYRQSLGQGLEFLIYFQGNSAPDKSGLPSDRFSAERTGGSVSTLTIQRTQQEDSAVYLCASSTNRGWGGSEQFFGPGTRLTVL.

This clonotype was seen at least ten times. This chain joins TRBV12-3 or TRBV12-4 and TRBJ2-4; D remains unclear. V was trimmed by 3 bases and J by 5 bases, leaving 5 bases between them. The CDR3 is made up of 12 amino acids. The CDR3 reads CASSFYENIQYF. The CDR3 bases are TGTGCCAGCAGTTTTTACGAAAACATTCAGTACTTC.

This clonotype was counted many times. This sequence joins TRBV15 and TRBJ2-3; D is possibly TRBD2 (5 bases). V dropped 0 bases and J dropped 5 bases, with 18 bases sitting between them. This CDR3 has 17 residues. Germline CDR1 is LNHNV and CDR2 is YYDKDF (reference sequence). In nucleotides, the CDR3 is TGTGCCACCAGCAGAGAAACGGTTCTGGCCGGACTAGATACGCAGTATTTT. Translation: CATSRETVLAGLDTQYF.

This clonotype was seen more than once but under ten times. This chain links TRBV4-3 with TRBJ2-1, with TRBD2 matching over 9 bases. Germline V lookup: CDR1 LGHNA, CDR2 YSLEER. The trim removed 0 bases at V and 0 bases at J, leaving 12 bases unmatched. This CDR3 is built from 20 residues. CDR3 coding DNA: TGCGCCAGCAGCCAAGATGGAATAACTAGCGGGCCTAGCTCCTACAATGAGCAGTTCTTC. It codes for CASSQDGITSGPSSYNEQFF.

The CDR3: CASSTRTSRRGGNEQFF. The CDR3 bases are TGTGCCAGTAGTACTCGGACTAGCAGGAGGGGGGGCAATGAGCAGTTCTTC. The rearrangement joins TRBV19 to TRBJ2-1; TRBD2 matches at 8 bases. Germline-derived CDR1 and CDR2 are LNHDA and SQIVND (reference sequence). V was pared by 4 bases and J by 6 bases, with 14 bases of the junction left unmatched. CDR3 length: 17 amino acids.

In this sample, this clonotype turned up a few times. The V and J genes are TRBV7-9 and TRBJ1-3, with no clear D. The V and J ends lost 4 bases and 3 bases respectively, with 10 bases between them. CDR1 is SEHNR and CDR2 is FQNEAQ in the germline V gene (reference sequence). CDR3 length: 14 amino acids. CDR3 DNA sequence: TGTGCCAGCAGCTCCGGGCCTCTTGGAAACACCATATATTTT. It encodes CASSSGPLGNTIYF.

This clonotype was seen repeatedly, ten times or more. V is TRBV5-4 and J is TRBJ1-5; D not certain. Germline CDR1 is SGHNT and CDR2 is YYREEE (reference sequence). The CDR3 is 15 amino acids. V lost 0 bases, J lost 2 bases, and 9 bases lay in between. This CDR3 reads CASSLDPGGNQPQHF. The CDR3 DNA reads TGTGCCAGCAGCTTGGATCCGGGTGGCAATCAGCCCCAGCATTTT.

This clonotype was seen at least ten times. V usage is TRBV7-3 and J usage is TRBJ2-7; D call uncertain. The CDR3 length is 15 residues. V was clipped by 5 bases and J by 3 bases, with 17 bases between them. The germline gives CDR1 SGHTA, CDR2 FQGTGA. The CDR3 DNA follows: TGTGCCAGCAGCCCAAGGCGTGGTGAAATCTACGAGCAGTACTTC. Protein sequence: CASSPRRGEIYEQYF. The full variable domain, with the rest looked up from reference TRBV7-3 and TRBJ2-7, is GAGVSQTPSNKVTEKGKYVELRCDPISGHTALYWYRQSLGQGPEFLIYFQGTGAADDSGLPNDRFFAVRPEGSVSTLKIQRTERGDSAVYLCASSPRRGEIYEQYFGPGTRLTVT.

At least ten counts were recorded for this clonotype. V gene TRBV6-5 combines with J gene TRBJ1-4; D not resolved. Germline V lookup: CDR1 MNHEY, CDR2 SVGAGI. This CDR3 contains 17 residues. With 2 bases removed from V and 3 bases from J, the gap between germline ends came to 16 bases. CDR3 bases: TGTGCCAGCAGTTACGACACCCCCCCGGGTTCTAATGAAAAACTGTTTTTT. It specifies CASSYDTPPGSNEKLFF.

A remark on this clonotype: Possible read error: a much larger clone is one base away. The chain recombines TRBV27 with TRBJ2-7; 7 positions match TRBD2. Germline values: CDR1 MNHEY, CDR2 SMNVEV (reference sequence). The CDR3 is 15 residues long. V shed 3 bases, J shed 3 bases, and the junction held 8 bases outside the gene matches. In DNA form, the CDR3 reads TGTGCCAGCAGTTTCCACGGACTAGTGGGCTACGAGCAGTACTTC. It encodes CASSFHGLVGYEQYF.

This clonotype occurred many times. The CDR3 loop reads CASSLVLAYEQYF. Written as DNA, the CDR3 is TGTGCCAGCAGCTTAGTCCTCGCCTACGAGCAGTACTTC. This chain uses TRBV11-2 with TRBJ2-7; D gene uncertain. With 1 base removed from V and 2 bases from J, the gap between germline ends came to 6 bases. CDR1 and CDR2 from the germline V gene are SGHAT and FQNNGV. The CDR3 consists of 13 residues.

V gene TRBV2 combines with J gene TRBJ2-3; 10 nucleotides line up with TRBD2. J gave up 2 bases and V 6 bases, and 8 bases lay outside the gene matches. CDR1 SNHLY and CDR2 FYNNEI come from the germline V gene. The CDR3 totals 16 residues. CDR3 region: CASSARLAGDTDTQYF. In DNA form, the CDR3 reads TGTGCCAGCAGCGCTCGACTAGCGGGCGACACAGATACGCAGTATTTT.

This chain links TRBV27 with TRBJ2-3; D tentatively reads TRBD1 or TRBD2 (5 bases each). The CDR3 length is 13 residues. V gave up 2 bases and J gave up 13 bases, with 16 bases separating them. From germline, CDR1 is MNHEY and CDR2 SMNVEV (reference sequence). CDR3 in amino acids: CASSLIGGAGEYF. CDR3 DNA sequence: TGTGCCAGCAGTTTAATTGGGGGAGCTGGGGAGTATTTT.

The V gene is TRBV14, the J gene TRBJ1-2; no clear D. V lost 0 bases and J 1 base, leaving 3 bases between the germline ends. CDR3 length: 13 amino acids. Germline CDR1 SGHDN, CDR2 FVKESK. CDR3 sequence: CASSQELNYGYTF. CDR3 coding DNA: TGTGCCAGCAGCCAAGAACTTAACTATGGCTACACCTTC.

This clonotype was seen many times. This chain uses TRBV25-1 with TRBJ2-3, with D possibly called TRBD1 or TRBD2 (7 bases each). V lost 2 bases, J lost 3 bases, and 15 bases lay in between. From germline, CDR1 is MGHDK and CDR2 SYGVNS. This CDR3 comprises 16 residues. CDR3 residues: CASSEPDREGTDTQYF. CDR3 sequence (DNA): TGTGCCAGCAGTGAACCCGACAGGGAGGGGACAGATACGCAGTATTTT.

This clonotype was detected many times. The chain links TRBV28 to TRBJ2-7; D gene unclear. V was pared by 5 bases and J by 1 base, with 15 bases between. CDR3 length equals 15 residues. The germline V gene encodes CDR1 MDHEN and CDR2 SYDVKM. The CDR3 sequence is CASSRPQDGSYEQYF. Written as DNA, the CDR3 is TGTGCCAGCAGTAGGCCCCAGGACGGTTCCTACGAGCAGTACTTC. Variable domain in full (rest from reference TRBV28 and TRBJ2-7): DVKVTQSSRYLVKRTGEKVFLECVQDMDHENMFWYRQDPGLGLRLIYFSYDVKMKEKGDIPEGYSVSREKKERFSLILESASTNQTSMYLCASSRPQDGSYEQYFGPGTRLTVT.